The T cell receptor (beta chain) under discussion was sequenced for a study of T cells in Graves' hyperthyroidism and ophthalmopathy. General observations from the study: Stable hyperthyroidism was separated from ophthalmopathy by a model based on 13 V-J features.

The V and J ends lost 5 bases and 5 bases respectively, with 18 bases between them. The V gene's germline CDR1 is SGHAT and CDR2 FQNNGV. The CDR3 spans 16 residues. Any patient presenting with uncontrolled infection, other autoimmune disease, pregnancy or lactation was left out. This clonotype appeared many times. What it recognizes is unknown. Amplified TCR beta CDR3 regions came from RNA transcripts. A set of HTBI primers served as the primers for a first-round RT-PCR of the TCR CDR3. TCRdb ran MiXCR on the multiplex PCR reads and lists one entry per CDR3 protein. The table shows some 460,000 distinct CDR3 sequences, with about 15% occurring only once.

The chain is built from TRBV11-2 and TRBJ2-2; D gene ambiguous. Material for sequencing was blood. This receptor was taken from a woman aged 18 to 35 with Graves' hyperthyroidism. CDR3 loop: CASSHFLAHMTGELFF. CDR3 sequence (DNA): TGTGCCAGCAGCCACTTTTTAGCACACATGACCGGGGAGCTGTTTTTT.